Sequencing of this T cell receptor (beta chain) was carried out in a study of CD8 T cells in Susac syndrome. Bulk CD8+ and CD4+ cells came from magnetic negative isolation; CD8+ TEMRA by FACS. With V trimmed by 4 bases and J by 7 bases, 14 bases remained unmatched. Germline CDR1 reads KGHDR; CDR2 reads SFDVKD. The CDR3 covers 17 residues. With random hexamers, reverse transcription was performed on roughly 0.5 to 1 ug of RNA. In TCRdb, the immunoSEQ multiplex PCR reads were re-called with MiXCR into one record per CDR3 protein. Among about 300,000 distinct CDR3 sequences listed, 90% to 95% were seen once.

Material: CD4+ T cells from PBMCs. The sequence derives from a human donor with multiple sclerosis. V gene TRBV24-1 combines with J gene TRBJ2-1; 8 bases map to TRBD2. CDR3 DNA: TGTGCCACCAGTGAACGTGGTAACGGGGGGGCACGGAATGAGCAGTTCTTC. Protein sequence: CATSERGNGGARNEQFF.